This T cell receptor beta chain appears in the sequencing data of a study of T cell changes during pregnancy in multiple sclerosis. Here immunoSEQ multiplex PCR was the method, and the copy in TCRdb shows in-frame clones only, minus some. The sample consists of over 100,000 clones, around nine tenths of them appearing once. Germline-derived CDR1 and CDR2 are SGHNT and YENEEA. CDR3 size: 15 residues. V was shortened by 1 base and J by 2 bases, with 9 bases between the two germline ends. The chain has TRBV11-3 and TRBJ2-1; possible D gene TRBD2, 6 bases. This sequence was found in a female donor with multiple sclerosis, enrolled in a pregnancy study. The sample in question was peripheral blood, obtained in the third trimester of pregnancy. CDR3 nucleotides: TGTGCCAGCAGCTTAGGACTAGTTCCCTACAATGAGCAGTTCTTC. Translating it yields CASSLGLVPYNEQFF. Combining the CDR3 with reference TRBV11-3 and TRBJ2-1 gives the whole variable domain EAGVVQSPRYKIIEKKQPVAFWCNPISGHNTLYWYLQNLGQGPELLIRYENEEAVDDSQLPKDRFSAERLKGVDSTLKIQPAELGDSAVYLCASSLGLVPYNEQFFGPGTRLTVL.